The 23 T cell receptor beta chains in this list originate from one sample, sequenced in a study of T cell responses to AZD1222 COVID-19 vaccine. The assay was immunoSEQ multiplex PCR, and TCRdb's table has in-frame clones only and misses some. In the table there are some 130,000 clones, about 91% of which are singletons. The material sequenced was peripheral blood, taken on day 0 of AZD1222 vaccination. These TCRs come from an adult in good health.

The chain has TRBV14 and TRBJ2-7; D not resolved. The CDR3 is 13 amino acids. Trimming took 1 base from V and 3 from J, leaving 7 bases between them. Germline-derived CDR1 and CDR2 are SGHDN and FVKESK. Here the CDR3 DNA reads TGTGCCAGCAGCCAAGCTACATTCTACGAGCAGTACTTC. Translating gives CASSQATFYEQYF. Full variable domain (missing parts from reference TRBV14 and TRBJ2-7): EAGVTQFPSHSVIEKGQTVTLRCDPISGHDNLYWYRRVMGKEIKFLLHFVKESKQDESGMPNNRFLAERTGGTYSTLKVQPAELEDSGVYFCASSQATFYEQYFGPGTRLTVT.

The V gene is TRBV2, the J gene TRBJ1-1; a weak D match, TRBD1 (6 bases). CDR3 size: 16 residues. Looked up from germline, CDR1 is SNHLY and CDR2 is FYNNEI. Deletions cut 10 bases from V and 4 bases from J, with 25 bases between. The CDR3: CAIPRDNNRGSTEAFF. In DNA, the CDR3 is TGTGCCATCCCCCGGGACAATAATCGGGGTTCCACTGAAGCTTTCTTT.

About this clone: This specimen includes other DNA sequences encoding the same CDR3. The chain uses TRBV28 and TRBJ1-2; 9 bases are shared with TRBD1. Germline V CDR1 and CDR2: MDHEN, SYDVKM. The CDR3 contains 14 residues. The V segment lost 5 bases and the J segment 3 bases; nucleotides outside the gene matches: 4. CDR3 amino acids: CASSTTGGDYGYTF. The CDR3 region has the DNA TGTGCCAGCAGTACGACAGGGGGTGACTATGGCTACACCTTC.

This clone was seen once. V usage is TRBV7-2 and J usage is TRBJ1-6, with no clear D. The CDR3 totals 14 residues. Trimming took 1 base from V and 7 from J, leaving 8 bases between them. In germline, CDR1 is SGHTA, CDR2 FQGNSA. The chain's CDR3 is CASSLGFRNSPLHF. The CDR3, as DNA: TGTGCCAGCAGCTTAGGTTTTAGAAATTCACCCCTCCACTTT.

V is TRBV27 and J is TRBJ2-7; maybe TRBD2 (6 bases). CDR3 length: 13 residues. Germline CDR1 and CDR2: MNHEY and SMNVEV (reference sequence). Trimming removed 7 bases from V and 3 bases from J, with 13 bases in between. This CDR3 reads CASKVHSGYEQYF. The CDR3 nucleotides read TGTGCCAGCAAGGTCCATAGCGGCTACGAGCAGTACTTC.

This chain connects TRBV27 to TRBJ2-2; D not resolved. The germline V and J ends were trimmed by 1 base and 4 bases, with 13 bases remaining between them. The CDR3 sequence is 16 residues long. CDR1 is MNHEY, CDR2 SMNVEV, per germline (reference sequence). CDR3 in amino acids: CASSLLSRSRTGELFF. In DNA, the CDR3 is TGTGCCAGCAGTTTATTGAGCAGGTCGCGCACCGGGGAGCTGTTTTTT.

V and J are TRBV7-8 and TRBJ1-1; D is undetermined. Germline V gives CDR1 SGHVS, CDR2 FQNEAQ. The CDR3 extends over 13 amino acids. V was clipped by 3 bases and J by 1 base, with 6 bases between them. DNA for the CDR3: TGTGCCAGCAGCTTCTTCGAGAACACTGAAGCTTTCTTT. Translation gives CASSFFENTEAFF.

This chain uses TRBV27 with TRBJ2-3; 14 positions match TRBD2. The CDR3 is made up of 17 amino acids. J was trimmed by 4 bases and V by 5 bases; bases with no gene match: 8. Germline assignment: CDR1 MNHEY and CDR2 SMNVEV (reference sequence). CDR3 loop: CASSATRLAGGPDTQYF. The CDR3 nucleotides are TGTGCCAGCAGTGCGACCCGACTAGCGGGGGGGCCAGATACGCAGTATTTT.

The V and J genes are TRBV7-9 and TRBJ2-3; TRBD2 aligns across 12 bases. Unmatched junction bases numbered 10, after V lost 7 bases and J lost 5 bases. Germline CDR1 and CDR2: SEHNR and FQNEAQ (reference sequence). The CDR3 length is 16 residues. CDR3 DNA: TGTGCCAGCAACCTACTGACTAGCGGGAGCGTAGATACGCAGTATTTT. Residues: CASNLLTSGSVDTQYF.

The gene calls are TRBV4-1 and TRBJ2-1; TRBD2 matches 7 bases. CDR1 is MGHRA, CDR2 YSYEKL, per germline. There are 16 residues in the CDR3. V was clipped by 0 bases and J by 6 bases; unmatched bases: 8. DNA of the CDR3: TGCGCCAGCAGCCAAGAGAGCGGGATTAGCTTCAATGAGCAGTTCTTC. This encodes CASSQESGISFNEQFF.

The rearrangement joins TRBV9 to TRBJ2-2; 10 positions match TRBD2. The junction had 7 bases not matched to a gene; V was cut back by 4 bases and J by 4 bases. Germline loops: CDR1 SGDLS, CDR2 YYNGEE. The CDR3 extends over 16 amino acids. The CDR3 reads CASSPRASGSTGELFF. The CDR3 coding sequence is TGTGCCAGCAGCCCTCGGGCTAGCGGGAGCACCGGGGAGCTGTTTTTT.

The chain is built from TRBV10-2 and TRBJ2-1; D unresolved. Germline CDR1 WSHSY, CDR2 SAAADI. The CDR3 contains 15 residues. Trimming cost V 3 bases and J 2 bases, with 11 bases left between them. Here the CDR3 DNA reads TGCGCCAGCAGTGAAGAAGGGTTTCCCTACAATGAGCAGTTCTTC. It translates to CASSEEGFPYNEQFF.

For the CDR3, the DNA is TGTGCCACCAGCAGAGAACAGGGGGGTTCTCACGAGCAGTACTTC. Translated: CATSREQGGSHEQYF. The chain carries TRBV15 and TRBJ2-7; 8 nucleotides align to TRBD1. After removal of 0 bases from V and 5 bases from J, the junction contained 6 bases not matched to a gene. The germline gives CDR1 LNHNV, CDR2 YYDKDF (reference sequence). This CDR3 has 15 amino acids.

V is TRBV9 and J is TRBJ2-3; 8 bases fit TRBD2. V lost 6 bases to trimming and J lost 3 bases; unmatched junction nucleotides: 12. This CDR3 spans 16 amino acids. Germline V lookup: CDR1 SGDLS, CDR2 YYNGEE. The CDR3 bases are TGTGCCAGCAAAAAGCGGGAGAGGTTGGGGACAGATACGCAGTATTTT. Protein: CASKKRERLGTDTQYF.

This chain joins TRBV11-2 and TRBJ2-7; D is perhaps TRBD1 or TRBD2 (7 bases each). CDR1 and CDR2 (germline): SGHAT, FQNNGV. The germline V and J ends were trimmed by 5 bases and 3 bases, with 23 bases remaining between them. The CDR3 runs to 17 residues. DNA of the CDR3: TGTGCCAGCAGCCTACGTGCCGGACTAGGGGGCCTCTACGAGCAGTACTTC. It codes for CASSLRAGLGGLYEQYF.

The chain is built from TRBV30 and TRBJ1-5; 7 bases match TRBD1. The germline gives CDR1 GTSNPN, CDR2 SVGIG (reference sequence). CDR3 length: 14 amino acids. V was pared by 7 bases and J by 5 bases, with 11 bases of the junction left unmatched. The CDR3 reads CALDRPDPYQPQHF. The CDR3 DNA reads TGTGCCTTGGACAGGCCCGATCCTTATCAGCCCCAGCATTTT.

The rearrangement links TRBV20-1 to TRBJ2-1; 12 bases are shared with TRBD2. Germline trimming cut 3 bases from V and 3 bases from J; bases unmatched to any gene: 12. Germline assignment: CDR1 DFQATT and CDR2 SNEGSKA (reference sequence). The CDR3 extends over 18 amino acids. The CDR3 DNA reads TGCAGTGCTAGTAAGGCTAGCGGGGGGGCCTGGCACTACAATGAGCAGTTCTTC. It translates to CSASKASGGAWHYNEQFF.

This chain links TRBV4-3 with TRBJ1-6; TRBD1 might be the D (5 bases). Germline V lookup: CDR1 LGHNA, CDR2 YSLEER. This CDR3 is built from 13 residues. Between the trimmed V and J ends, which lost 0 bases and 13 bases, there was a span of 10 bases. The CDR3 here is CASSQDRETPLHF. CDR3 coding DNA: TGCGCCAGCAGCCAAGACAGGGAGACGCCCCTCCACTTT.

This sequence joins TRBV28 and TRBJ1-4; TRBD1 matches 7 bases. Looked up from germline, CDR1 is MDHEN and CDR2 is SYDVKM. The CDR3 totals 14 residues. The V and J ends lost 1 base and 7 bases, in that order; junction bases with no gene match: 3. CDR3 protein: CASSLYRGGEKLFF. The CDR3 DNA is TGTGCCAGCAGTTTATACAGGGGAGGTGAAAAACTGTTTTTT.

V gene TRBV7-2 combines with J gene TRBJ2-1, with D tentatively TRBD1 or TRBD2 (5 bases each). The germline V gene has CDR1 SGHTA and CDR2 FQGNSA. With 5 bases removed from V and 11 bases from J, the gap between germline ends came to 16 bases. The CDR3 is 13 amino acids. CDR3 sequence (DNA): TGTGCCAGCAGCGCAAGTCGAGGGACCCAGCAGTTCTTC. Translation: CASSASRGTQQFF. Filled out from reference TRBV7-2 and TRBJ2-1, the complete variable domain reads GAGVSQSPSNKVTEKGKDVELRCDPISGHTALYWYRQSLGQGLEFLIYFQGNSAPDKSGLPSDRFSAERTGGSVSTLTIQRTQQEDSAVYLCASSASRGTQQFFGPGTRLTVL.

J is TRBJ2-7 and V is TRBV27; 11 nucleotides agree with TRBD2. The J segment lost 11 bases and the V segment lost 3 bases, leaving 9 bases of the junction unmatched. Germline CDR1 MNHEY, CDR2 SMNVEV (reference sequence). The CDR3 totals 14 residues. The CDR3 DNA sequence: TGTGCCAGCAGTTTCTCGGGGACTAGCGGCAAAAAGTACTTC. This codes for CASSFSGTSGKKYF.

This chain uses TRBV28 with TRBJ1-2, with 9 bases identical to TRBD1. This CDR3 comprises 16 residues. J lost 8 bases, V lost 4 bases, and 14 bases had no gene match. Germline V gives CDR1 MDHEN, CDR2 SYDVKM. In DNA form, the CDR3 reads TGTGCCAGCAGTTCCCCGGGACAGGGAAGGAGGAGGGGCTACACCTTC. Amino acid sequence: CASSSPGQGRRRGYTF.

The CDR3 DNA sequence: TGTGCCAGCTCACCATCGCGGACGGTCTATGGCTACACCTTC. This gives the protein CASSPSRTVYGYTF. The V and J genes are TRBV18 and TRBJ1-2; D not certain. The CDR3 has 14 amino acids. V was cut by 2 bases and J by 4 bases, with 11 bases left in between. Looked up from germline, CDR1 is KGHSH and CDR2 is LQKENI.